The 10 T cell receptor beta chains below come from one sample, sequenced in a study of blood T cell repertoires in COVID-19. TCRdb's table, derived via immunoSEQ multiplex PCR, lists solely in-frame clones and lacks some. The sample yields about 160,000 clones, around four fifths seen once. Sequencing input: PBMCs or T cells enriched from blood (not recorded which). Source of these receptors: a woman between 45 and 65 years old in a cohort exposed to, infected with or recovered from COVID-19 (not recorded which).

This chain uses TRBV29-1 with TRBJ1-1; 8 bases are a match to TRBD1. J was trimmed by 7 bases and V by 6 bases; bases with no gene match: 7. There are 12 residues in the CDR3. Germline lookup yields CDR1 SQVTM and CDR2 ANQGSEA. This CDR3 is CSVGRGLGEAFF. DNA of the CDR3: TGCAGCGTCGGCAGGGGGCTTGGTGAAGCTTTCTTT. Combining the CDR3 with reference TRBV29-1 and TRBJ1-1 gives the whole variable domain SAVISQKPSRDICQRGTSLTIQCQVDSQVTMMFWYRQQPGQSLTLIATANQGSEATYESGFVIDKFPISRPNLTFSTLTVSNMSPEDSSIYLCSVGRGLGEAFFGQGTRLTVV.

V and J are TRBV9 and TRBJ1-3; tentative D call: TRBD1 (6 bases). Trimming removed 3 bases at V and 2 bases at J, with 15 bases between. The CDR3 has 16 residues. Germline V gives CDR1 SGDLS, CDR2 YYNGEE. The CDR3 DNA reads as TGTGCCAGCAGCGAGGGTTCAGGGGTTGCTGGAAACACCATATATTTT. As protein: CASSEGSGVAGNTIYF.

The chain uses TRBV24-1 and TRBJ1-1, with TRBD1 identical over 7 bases. CDR1 is KGHDR, CDR2 SFDVKD, per germline. This CDR3 has 13 residues. V shed 3 bases and J 11 bases; nucleotides not matched to a gene: 8. The CDR3 DNA reads TGTGCCACCAGTGATCCGCGACAGGGTGGGGCTTTCTTT. Translating it yields CATSDPRQGGAFF.

The chain combines TRBV2 with TRBJ1-5, with a tentative D call TRBD1 (6 bases). This CDR3 has 19 residues. The germline CDR1 and CDR2 sequences are SNHLY and FYNNEI. V was cut by 6 bases and J by 6 bases, with 30 bases left in between. In DNA, the CDR3 is TGTGCCAGCAGCGCTTCTATAGAAGGGACAACGTCGAAGCGTCAGCCCCAGCATTTT. Translation: CASSASIEGTTSKRQPQHF.

The chain employs TRBV6-5 and TRBJ1-2, with 7 bases that match TRBD1. The V segment lost 8 bases and the J segment 5 bases; nucleotides outside the gene matches: 8. There are 13 residues in the CDR3. CDR1 MNHEY and CDR2 SVGAGI come from the germline V gene. The chain's CDR3 is CASGLGTEYGYTF. CDR3 nucleotide sequence: TGTGCCAGCGGCCTCGGGACAGAATATGGCTACACCTTC.

The rearrangement uses TRBV5-1 and TRBJ1-1; 11 nucleotides agree with TRBD1. V was clipped by 4 bases and J by 6 bases; unmatched bases: 5. The CDR3 length is 14 residues. CDR1 SGHRS and CDR2 YFSETQ come from the germline V gene. The CDR3 bases are TGCGCCAGCAGCATCCGGGGACAGGGGGCTGAAGCTTTCTTT. Residues: CASSIRGQGAEAFF.

The rearrangement uses TRBV6-5 and TRBJ1-6; D not resolved. V lost 6 bases, J lost 2 bases, and 8 bases lay in between. The CDR3 runs to 14 residues. CDR1 is MNHEY and CDR2 is SVGAGI in the germline V gene. As DNA, the CDR3 is TGTGCCAGCAGCCGGAGCCCCTATAATTCACCCCTCCACTTT. Amino acids: CASSRSPYNSPLHF.

The chain is built from TRBV5-1 and TRBJ2-1; 7 bases align to TRBD1. The CDR3 totals 14 residues. The germline V gene has CDR1 SGHRS and CDR2 YFSETQ. V shed 3 bases, J shed 5 bases, and the junction held 5 bases outside the gene matches. In DNA form, the CDR3 reads TGCGCCAGCAGCTGGTCAGGACAGGACAATGAGCAGTTCTTC. Its protein is CASSWSGQDNEQFF.

This sequence joins TRBV7-6 and TRBJ1-5; TRBD1 matches 10 bases. This CDR3 has 15 amino acids. CDR1 and CDR2 (germline): SGHVS, FNYEAQ. V lost 1 base to trimming and J lost 4 bases; unmatched junction nucleotides: 1. CDR3 bases: TGTGCCAGCAGCTTAGGACAGGGGGCAAATCAGCCCCAGCATTTT. Residues: CASSLGQGANQPQHF.

This sequence joins TRBV19 and TRBJ2-5; the match to TRBD2 covers 10 bases. Germline CDR1 is LNHDA and CDR2 is SQIVND (reference sequence). The V and J ends lost 6 bases and 2 bases, in that order; junction bases with no gene match: 18. This CDR3 comprises 19 residues. The DNA of the CDR3 is TGTGCCAGTAGCACGCCTTCTAGCGGGAGAAGGTTGGGTCAAGAGACCCAGTACTTC. Translated: CASSTPSSGRRLGQETQYF.